Here is one TCR beta chain with its context. Its specific antigen is unknown. There are no base qualities to consult, and no much larger clone falls within one base. The CDR3 regions of human TCRbeta chains were analyzed by immunosequencing. In the original analysis: Repertoire TCRs were matched against a reference library of SARS-CoV-2-specific TCRs generated with the MIRA antigen-specificity platform. Breadth was defined as the fraction of unique TCRs that were SARS-CoV-2-associated. Depth was defined as the fraction of total T cells that were SARS-CoV-2-associated. Using the MIRA data, each spike-specific TCR was assigned both to the spike region to which the TCR was reactive and to a CD4 or CD8 class. Log10-transformed breadth and depth values were compared by one-way ANOVA with Sidak's multiple comparisons tests. This is the immuneACCESS table as TCRdb keeps it, with only in-frame sequences that have V and J called. A part of the clones is gone; compared with another copy, unresolved V genes explain less than half, and the rest is unexplained. V, J and clone size reflect that table, while D and trimming were determined from the DNA. This sample gives 120,000 or so clones in total; about nine tenths of them show up just once. About 4.2% of the sample comes from the top ten.

Per the publication, the time point label means: baseline before first vaccination. The sample's treatment or condition label is to be understood as: meningococcal conjugate vaccine given as trial control. The vaccinee samples were drawn from two UK trials, COV001 and COV002, one of which was a single-blind randomized controlled phase 2/3 trial testing AZD1222 (ChAdOx1 nCoV-19) in healthy adults. Trial participant PBMC samples were collected at day 0 and day 28 after the second dose for TCRbeta chain sequencing. The junction carries 8 bases between V and J, which are trimmed by 3 bases and 2 bases respectively. CDR1 and CDR2, looked up from the germline V gene, are MDHEN and SYDVKM. Measured from the cysteine to the phenylalanine, the CDR3 is 14 residues long. The retained sequence is limited to the CDR3, 42 bases, with the frame set at the first base. This sample was taken from a study of T cell responses to AZD1222 COVID-19 vaccine (dated by TCRdb to about 2021). For context, the study as a whole: TCR sequencing covered over 230 trial participants: 200 to 210 given two doses of AZD1222 and 26 given two doses of MenACWY control vaccine. Trial participants were enrolled by age into 18-55, 56-69 and 70-plus year subgroups, with roughly 160, 29 and 62 TCR-sequenced participants respectively.

Broader findings and caveats from the paper: CD4 TCRs associated with the vaccine covered the entire spike protein, and the dominant responses were in regions 160-218 and 743-854. Participants were mostly white British and included more females than males, and it was suggested by the authors that clonal diversity may have been underestimated. After two AZD1222 doses, spike-specific TCR breadth and depth were significantly higher than at day 0 and than in MenACWY recipients. No day 14 peak-response samples were available, so repertoires were characterized only after the peak T cell response. Reportedly, close to half of the unique spike-specific TCRs recognized epitopes lying outside the regions that are mutated in the B.1.351 and B.1.1.7 variants. Conclusions about previously exposed vaccinees were limited because only 6 or 7 AZD1222 recipients were SARS-CoV-2 seropositive at baseline. The 56-69-year group was small, and its depth increase did not reach significance, likely because of low power.

The V gene is TRBV28 and the J gene is TRBJ1-5, with the D gene too uncertain to name. The clonotype was recovered from an adult in good health. Material: peripheral blood, obtained on day 0 of MenACWY control vaccination. The CDR3 in this case is CASSFAQRNQPQHF. The DNA is TGTGCCAGCAGTTTTGCCCAGCGCAATCAGCCCCAGCATTTT.